This is a list of T cell receptor beta chains from one sample in a study of blood T cell repertoires in COVID-19. Only in-frame clones appear in the TCRdb table, and some are missing; sequencing was by immunoSEQ multiplex PCR. The repertoire holds just over 300,000 clones, about nine tenths seen once, with 1.5% to 2% in the top ten. Material for sequencing was peripheral blood. The receptor source for this set is a woman aged 30 to 39 with COVID-19, enrolled during active disease. Both conserved end residues are part of each CDR3. A D gene is named only where the DNA matches it firmly. The size field is filled for only some rows; it gives once, few, many or a size class.

j_call v_call d_call clone_size cdr3_nt cdr3_aa
TRBJ1-3 TRBV18 TRBD1 NA TGTGCCAGCTCACCTACAGGGGCAGTAGGTGGAAACACCATATATTTT CASSPTGAVGGNTIYF
TRBJ2-1 TRBV18 NA NA TGTGCCAGCTCACCACCCGGGCCTCGGGGAAGCGGTGAGCAGTTCTTC CASSPPGPRGSGEQFF
TRBJ2-7 TRBV7-8 NA many TGTGCCAGCAGCTTAGCGCCAGGGGTCCTCAACGAGCAGTACTTC CASSLAPGVLNEQYF
TRBJ1-6 TRBV6-2/TRBV6-3 NA NA TGTGCCAGCAGTTACTCTCTTTCTTCACCCCTCCACTTT CASSYSLSSPLHF
TRBJ1-1 TRBV7-9 NA NA TGTGCCAGCAGCCCTACTATAGACAGGGAAGCTTTCTTT CASSPTIDREAFF
TRBJ1-1 TRBV19 TRBD1 NA TGTGCCAGTACTCCAGGGGGCTTTAACACTGAAGCTTTCTTT CASTPGGFNTEAFF
TRBJ2-2 TRBV2 NA NA TGTGCCAGCACCCCGGACTCAACGAACACCGGGGAGCTGTTTTTT CASTPDSTNTGELFF
TRBJ2-7 TRBV6-5 NA NA TGTGCCAGCAGTACCGAGTTTGACTACGAGCAGTACTTC CASSTEFDYEQYF
TRBJ2-5 TRBV5-4 NA NA TGTGCCAGCAGCGAGACTAGAGAAGAGACCCAGTACTTC CASSETREETQYF
TRBJ1-5 TRBV19 NA once TGTGCCAGTAGTATAAAACAGGTCGGCAACAATCAGCCCCAGCATTTT CASSIKQVGNNQPQHF
TRBJ1-2 TRBV28 TRBD1 once TGTGCCAGCAGTTTATTTGGACAGGGGTTCCGCGGCTACACCTTC CASSLFGQGFRGYTF
TRBJ1-2 TRBV2 NA NA TGTGCCAGCAGAGTACAGGGTAACTATGGCTACACCTTC CASRVQGNYGYTF
TRBJ2-5 TRBV28 NA NA TGTGCCAGCAGGGGCGGGGGCCTAAAGACCCAGTACTTC CASRGGGLKTQYF
TRBJ2-7 TRBV4-2 TRBD2 NA TGTGCCAGCAGCTACCGGACTAGCGGGGGGTACGAGCAGTACTTC CASSYRTSGGYEQYF
TRBJ2-5 TRBV9 NA NA TGTGCCAGCAAGAAAGGGGGTGGGGACGGAGAGACCCAGTACTTC CASKKGGGDGETQYF
TRBJ1-1 TRBV7-8 NA NA TGTGCCAGCAGCTTAGGACAGGCCACTGAAGCTTTCTTT CASSLGQATEAFF